The subject of this entry is one T cell receptor beta chain. Sequenced by immunoSEQ multiplex PCR; TCRdb stores in-frame clones only, minus some. There are 29,000 or so clones in the sample; 77% occur only once, and 7.5% to 8% lies in the top ten. The data derive from a study of blood T cell repertoires in COVID-19. In the study overall: Sites across the United States, Italy and Spain contributed samples from acute and convalescent COVID-19. The cDNA or gDNA used as material had been derived from T cells, B-cell-depleted T cells, or PBMCs.

Germline-derived CDR1 and CDR2 are SGHTA and FQGNSA. The CDR3 is made up of 15 amino acids. V lost 5 bases and J lost 6, with 17 bases in between. Sequenced material: peripheral blood. This sequence originates from a woman between 70 and 85 years old with active or convalescent COVID-19. The genes are TRBV7-2 and TRBJ1-5; D gene ambiguous. CDR3 in DNA: TGTGCCAGCAGCCTCCTTTCCAAATCAGGTCAGCCCCAGCATTTT. Its protein is CASSLLSKSGQPQHF.